These 25 T cell receptor beta chains originate from one sample sequenced in a study of Tregs in tolerant kidney transplant recipients. Clones were read by immunoSEQ multiplex PCR, and TCRdb kept only the in-frame ones, dropping some. The sample yields roughly 120,000 clones, roughly nine tenths seen once. The sample taken for sequencing was CD4+ T cells from blood. The receptors were sampled from a human donor in good health.

This clone is a singleton in its sample. The J gene is TRBJ1-2, the V gene TRBV14, with TRBD1 identical over 8 bases. V shed 4 bases and J 4 bases; nucleotides not matched to a gene: 11. Per germline, CDR1 SGHDN and CDR2 FVKESK. The CDR3 loop spans 16 amino acids. CDR3 loop: CASSPLDREVGYGYTF. The CDR3 DNA reads as TGTGCCAGCAGCCCCTTGGACAGGGAGGTTGGCTATGGCTACACCTTC.

The chain is built from TRBV30 and TRBJ1-5, with D hard to call. The CDR3 is 14 residues long. Trimming left V 3 bases short and J 1 base short, with 10 bases between. The germline gives CDR1 GTSNPN, CDR2 SVGIG (reference sequence). This CDR3 reads CAWRFSWSNQPQHF. The CDR3 nucleotides read TGTGCCTGGAGGTTTTCATGGAGCAATCAGCCCCAGCATTTT.

V and J are TRBV10-2 and TRBJ1-2; TRBD1 matches 10 bases. The CDR3 is 14 residues long. Germline CDR1 WSHSY, CDR2 SAAADI. The ends lost 5 bases at V and 4 bases at J; junction bases unmatched: 4. CDR3 sequence: CASSSTGGSYGYTF. CDR3 coding DNA: TGCGCCAGCAGTTCGACAGGGGGCAGCTATGGCTACACCTTC.

V gene TRBV18 combines with J gene TRBJ2-1; maybe TRBD1 (5 bases). Germline CDR1 and CDR2: KGHSH and LQKENI. V dropped 6 bases and J dropped 10 bases, with 13 bases sitting between them. This CDR3 has 12 amino acids. CDR3 sequence reads: CASSRREGEQFF. The CDR3, as DNA: TGTGCCAGCTCCCGCAGGGAAGGGGAGCAGTTCTTC.

The chain combines TRBV5-1 with TRBJ2-7; D is perhaps TRBD1 or TRBD2 (5 bases each). Trimming pared 1 base from V and 2 bases from J, leaving 13 bases between. CDR1 and CDR2 (germline): SGHRS, YFSETQ. The CDR3 covers 15 residues. The CDR3 coding sequence is TGCGCCAGCAGCTTGCAGGACTCGGGGCCCTACGAGCAGTACTTC. This gives the protein CASSLQDSGPYEQYF.

This clone came up a few times. V gene TRBV29-1 combines with J gene TRBJ1-1; 8 bases line up with TRBD1. With 8 bases clipped from V and 7 bases from J, the junction kept 6 bases outside the gene matches. CDR3 size: 11 residues. Germline values: CDR1 SQVTM, CDR2 ANQGSEA. The CDR3 coding sequence is TGCAGCTGGAGAGGGACAGGTGAAGCTTTCTTT. This encodes CSWRGTGEAFF.

This sequence joins TRBV6-5 and TRBJ2-3; TRBD1 matches 10 bases. Germline-derived CDR1 and CDR2 are MNHEY and SVGAGI. This CDR3 contains 15 residues. The V gene end was trimmed by 5 bases and the J gene end by 3 bases; junction bases not matched to a gene: 5. CDR3 protein: CASSRDRGGTDTQYF. The DNA for the CDR3 is TGTGCCAGCAGTCGGGACAGGGGAGGGACAGATACGCAGTATTTT.

The V and J genes are TRBV9 and TRBJ2-7; D is undetermined. Trimming removed 0 bases from V and 4 bases from J, with 8 bases in between. The CDR3 is made up of 13 amino acids. From germline, CDR1 is SGDLS and CDR2 YYNGEE. CDR3: CASSVGTEYEQYF. Here the CDR3 DNA reads TGTGCCAGCAGCGTAGGCACTGAGTACGAGCAGTACTTC.

This clone was seen once. The CDR3 sequence is CASSQAILTRRAYEQYF. In nucleotides, the CDR3 is TGCGCCAGCAGCCAAGCTATTTTGACCAGAAGGGCCTACGAGCAGTACTTC. The chain links TRBV4-1 to TRBJ2-5; no definite D call. The end of the DNA aligns better with TRBJ2-7, so the J call may be wrong. This CDR3 spans 17 amino acids. CDR1 and CDR2 (germline): MGHRA, YSYEKL.

The count of this clone is one. The J gene is TRBJ2-2, the V gene TRBV5-1, with TRBD1 matching 8 bases. This CDR3 comprises 16 residues. CDR1 and CDR2 (germline): SGHRS, YFSETQ. Trimming cost V 1 base and J 2 bases; bases outside gene matches: 4. Here the CDR3 DNA reads TGCGCCAGCAGCTTGTTAGGACAGGGAAACACCGGGGAGCTGTTTTTT. Translating it yields CASSLLGQGNTGELFF.

V gene TRBV5-4 combines with J gene TRBJ1-2; 9 nucleotides agree with TRBD1. The CDR3 consists of 16 residues. With V trimmed by 0 bases and J by 3 bases, 6 bases remained unmatched. Per the germline V gene, CDR1 is SGHNT and CDR2 is YYREEE (reference sequence). CDR3 in DNA: TGTGCCAGCAGCTTGGCTGGTTGGGACAGGGACTATGGCTACACCTTC. Translation: CASSLAGWDRDYGYTF.

This sequence joins TRBV11-2 and TRBJ1-1; a possible D gene is TRBD1 (5 bases). The length of the CDR3 is 12 residues. V shed 0 bases and J shed 10 bases, with 9 bases lying between them. The germline CDR1 and CDR2 sequences are SGHAT and FQNNGV. The DNA for the CDR3 is TGTGCCAGCAGCTTAGATGGGGGTACAGCTTTCTTT. Amino acids: CASSLDGGTAFF.

The chain has TRBV7-6 and TRBJ1-4, with unresolved D. Germline CDR1 and CDR2: SGHVS and FNYEAQ. Trimming cost V 3 bases and J 7 bases, with 18 bases left between them. This CDR3 comprises 16 residues. CDR3: CASSFSVLGSGEKLFF. Here the CDR3 DNA reads TGTGCCAGCAGCTTTAGTGTTCTGGGAAGTGGTGAAAAACTGTTTTTT.

V and J are TRBV20-1 and TRBJ2-1; D unresolved. Germline V gene sequence: CDR1 DFQATT, CDR2 SNEGSKA (reference sequence). Trimming stripped 5 bases from V and 7 bases from J, with 9 bases between. The CDR3 runs to 11 residues. In nucleotides, the CDR3 is TGCAGTGCTCCTCGCCTGAATGAGCAGTTCTTC. Translating gives CSAPRLNEQFF.

V usage is TRBV19 and J usage is TRBJ2-3; D not certain. V was pared by 10 bases and J by 1 base, with 15 bases between. Looked up from germline, CDR1 is LNHDA and CDR2 is SQIVND (reference sequence). CDR3 size: 14 residues. DNA of the CDR3: TGTGCCACCGCGAGGTCCCTCGGCACAGATACGCAGTATTTT. Its protein is CATARSLGTDTQYF.

CDR3: CASSFSPADSGNTIYF. The CDR3 DNA reads as TGTGCCAGCAGCTTTTCACCGGCGGACTCTGGAAACACCATATATTTT. This chain links TRBV7-9 with TRBJ1-3; D remains unclear. CDR3 length equals 16 residues. CDR1 is SEHNR, CDR2 FQNEAQ, per germline (reference sequence). V lost 3 bases to trimming and J lost 0 bases, with 12 bases between them.

The chain recombines TRBV30 with TRBJ1-1; 7 bases match TRBD1. Germline CDR1 is GTSNPN and CDR2 is SVGIG (reference sequence). The CDR3 runs to 14 residues. V trimming: 5 bases; J trimming: 5 bases; junction bases outside the gene matches: 11. DNA of the CDR3: TGTGCCTGGGTCAACACAGGGGTAAGGACTGAAGCTTTCTTT. Protein sequence: CAWVNTGVRTEAFF.

The chain combines TRBV7-9 with TRBJ2-1; no clear D gene. Germline CDR1 is SEHNR and CDR2 is FQNEAQ (reference sequence). The CDR3 is 12 residues long. V was trimmed by 8 bases and J by 6 bases, leaving 11 bases between them. CDR3 nucleotides: TGTGCCAGCGGGTTGCAGGTCAATGAGCAGTTCTTC. Protein product: CASGLQVNEQFF.

The chain carries TRBV6-5 and TRBJ2-2; 7 positions agree with TRBD1. The CDR3 has 15 amino acids. The ends lost 5 bases at V and 7 bases at J; junction bases unmatched: 10. Germline V lookup: CDR1 MNHEY, CDR2 SVGAGI. CDR3 in DNA: TGTGCCAGCAGTCCGAGACAGGGCTTGGACGGGGAGCTGTTTTTT. Translating it yields CASSPRQGLDGELFF.

In DNA, the CDR3 is TGCGCCAGCAGCTTGGTGGGGGTTCCAGGACAGATGAACTATGGCTACACCTTC. Translating gives CASSLVGVPGQMNYGYTF. The chain recombines TRBV5-1 with TRBJ1-2; tentative D call: TRBD1 (6 bases). The V end lost 0 bases, the J end lost 2 bases, and 20 bases lay between the germline ends. The germline CDR1 and CDR2 sequences are SGHRS and YFSETQ. The CDR3 covers 18 residues.

V gene TRBV5-1 combines with J gene TRBJ1-4; 7 nucleotides match TRBD1. The germline gives CDR1 SGHRS, CDR2 YFSETQ. V gave up 4 bases and J gave up 2 bases; unmatched junction bases: 2. CDR3 length: 14 amino acids. CDR3 in amino acids: CASSAGGTNEKLFF. CDR3 bases: TGCGCCAGCAGCGCAGGGGGGACTAATGAAAAACTGTTTTTT.

The chain carries TRBV5-1 and TRBJ2-7; no firm D call. Germline values: CDR1 SGHRS, CDR2 YFSETQ. V lost 4 bases and J 1 base, leaving 9 bases between the germline ends. This CDR3 contains 13 residues. The CDR3 nucleotides are TGCGCCAGCAGCCGTGACGCTTCCTACGAGCAGTACTTC. Translating it yields CASSRDASYEQYF.

This chain links TRBV5-4 with TRBJ2-3, with 10 positions matching TRBD2. CDR1 is SGHNT and CDR2 is YYREEE in the germline V gene (reference sequence). The CDR3 sequence is 16 residues long. The trim removed 4 bases at V and 3 bases at J, leaving 8 bases unmatched. CDR3 residues: CASSPSGGARTDTQYF. CDR3 sequence (DNA): TGTGCCAGCAGCCCCAGCGGGGGGGCCCGGACAGATACGCAGTATTTT.

The sample holds a few counts of this clone. The V and J genes are TRBV30 and TRBJ1-2, with 8 bases that match TRBD1. With 7 bases clipped from V and 4 bases from J, the junction kept 5 bases outside the gene matches. Germline CDR1 is GTSNPN and CDR2 is SVGIG (reference sequence). The CDR3 extends over 12 amino acids. The DNA of the CDR3 is TGTGCCTTTGGACAGGGACTCTATGGCTACACCTTC. Amino acids: CAFGQGLYGYTF.

The chain has TRBV5-5 and TRBJ2-3; 11 bases agree with TRBD1. The J segment lost 4 bases and the V segment lost 4 bases, leaving 8 bases of the junction unmatched. CDR3 size: 16 residues. CDR1 SGHKS and CDR2 YYEKEE come from the germline V gene (reference sequence). CDR3 nucleotide sequence: TGTGCCAGCAGCCCTCCTCCGGGACAGGGGGCAGATACGCAGTATTTT. Protein product: CASSPPPGQGADTQYF.